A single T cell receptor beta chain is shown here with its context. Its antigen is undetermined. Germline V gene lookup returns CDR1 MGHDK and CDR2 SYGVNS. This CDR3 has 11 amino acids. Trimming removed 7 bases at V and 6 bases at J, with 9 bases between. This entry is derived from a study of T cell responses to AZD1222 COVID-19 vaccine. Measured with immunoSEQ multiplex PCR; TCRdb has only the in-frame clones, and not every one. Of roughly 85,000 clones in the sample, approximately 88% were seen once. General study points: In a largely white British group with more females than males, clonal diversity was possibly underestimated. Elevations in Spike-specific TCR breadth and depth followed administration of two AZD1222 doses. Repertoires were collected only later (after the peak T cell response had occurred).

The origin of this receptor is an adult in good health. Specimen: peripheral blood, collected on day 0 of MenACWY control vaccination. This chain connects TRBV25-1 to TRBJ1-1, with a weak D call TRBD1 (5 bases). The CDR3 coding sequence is TGTGCCAGCACGGTGGGGGCTGAAGCTTTCTTT. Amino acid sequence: CASTVGAEAFF.